The table lists the clone carrying this TCR beta chain with a few counts. Its antigen is undetermined. Libraries of TCR beta came from quantitative 5'-RACE with molecular barcodes. One entry per CDR3 protein results from TCRdb running MiXCR on the 5' RACE reads. The sample consists of 250,000 to 350,000 distinct CDR3 sequences, over 15% of them appearing once. This entry comes from a study of CD8 T cells in ankylosing spondylitis. Deletions cut 5 bases from V and 0 bases from J, with 4 bases between. Looked up from germline, CDR1 is SGHTA and CDR2 is FQGTGA. The CDR3 covers 12 residues. General study points: Ankylosing spondylitis blood seemed to carry a telltale TCR beta motif made of several highly homologous variants. From matched ankylosing spondylitis synovial fluid, disease-linked clones were reportedly recovered at significantly enriched levels.

Sequenced: blood, either unsorted or a sorted T cell fraction (not recorded which). The chain is built from TRBV7-3 and TRBJ2-5, with D uncertain. The clonotype was recovered from a male donor with ankylosing spondylitis or in good health (not recorded which). The CDR3 DNA follows: TGTGCCAGCAGCGCCAACCAAGAGACCCAGTACTTC. Translation: CASSANQETQYF. Looking up the rest from reference TRBV7-3 and TRBJ2-5 gives the full variable domain: GAGVSQTPSNKVTEKGKYVELRCDPISGHTALYWYRQSLGQGPEFLIYFQGTGAADDSGLPNDRFFAVRPEGSVSTLKIQRTERGDSAVYLCASSANQETQYFGPGTRLLVL.